Reported below is one TCR beta chain. Antigen unknown. This entry comes from a study of cytomegalovirus exposure and HLA in healthy donors. The study, taken as a whole, reports: For most TCR sequences rarity was the rule, although some public TCRs occurred in many donors. According to an earlier analysis, most TCR beta V segments yielded productive rearrangements about 90% or about 30% of the time. Of the V segments, some could not be distinguished, including TRBV6-2 and TRBV6-3, and were excluded.

The germline CDR1 and CDR2 sequences are GTSNPN and SVGIG (reference sequence). The CDR3 has 17 residues. Germline trimming cut 3 bases from V and 3 bases from J; bases unmatched to any gene: 12. PCR was performed using 60 Vbeta and 13 Jbeta primers. Clones were read by immunoSEQ multiplex PCR, and TCRdb kept only the in-frame ones, dropping some. The sample yields approximately 110,000 clones, 65% to 80% seen once. The source of this sequence is a woman aged 55 to 70 in good health and CMV-seropositive. This chain joins TRBV30 and TRBJ2-2; 8 bases are shared with TRBD2. Sequencing was done on a sample of PBMCs. This chain's CDR3 is CAWRDGRGGPHTGELFF. Written as DNA, the CDR3 is TGTGCCTGGAGAGACGGACGGGGGGGTCCTCACACCGGGGAGCTGTTTTTT.